One and the same sample provided the 15 T cell receptor beta chains below, sequenced in a study of shared clonotypes between healthy human individuals. Using immunoSEQ multiplex PCR, the repertoire was profiled, and TCRdb retains in-frame clones only, with some absent. The sample consists of approximately 2.5 million clones, approximately 92% of them appearing once. The sequencing sample was made of naive CD4+ T cells sorted from blood. Subset in this sample: CD45RA+ positively selected. These receptors were taken from a man aged 18 to 30 in good health.

The chain recombines TRBV29-1 with TRBJ2-3; no firm D call. The CDR3 totals 13 residues. CDR1 and CDR2 (germline): SQVTM, ANQGSEA. V lost 4 bases to trimming and J lost 3 bases, with 11 bases between them. The CDR3 nucleotides read TGCAGCGTTGTAAAACTAATGACAGATACGCAGTATTTT. Translation: CSVVKLMTDTQYF.

As DNA, the CDR3 is TGCGCCAGCAGCTTGGGCGCGACAGGGGTTTCACCCCTCCACTTT. Amino acids: CASSLGATGVSPLHF. The gene calls are TRBV5-1 and TRBJ1-6; 8 bases agree with TRBD1. Germline CDR1 SGHRS, CDR2 YFSETQ. V dropped 0 bases and J dropped 9; count of bases not matched to a gene: 5. The CDR3 spans 15 residues.

Points on this clone: The germline gene is not matched at one end of the junction; a read error may be the cause. The rearrangement uses TRBV7-7 and TRBJ2-1; the D gene is possibly TRBD1 (5 bases). The CDR3 is 15 residues long. The germline V gene has CDR1 SSHAT and CDR2 FNYEAQ (reference sequence). The CDR3 nucleotides read TGTGCTAGCAGCTTAGGGCCAGGGCTATACAATGAGCAGTTCTTC. It yields the protein CASSLGPGLYNEQFF.

The genes are TRBV19 and TRBJ2-1, with unresolved D. This CDR3 comprises 15 residues. Looked up from germline, CDR1 is LNHDA and CDR2 is SQIVND (reference sequence). V was cut by 5 bases and J by 0 bases, with 11 bases left in between. In DNA form, the CDR3 reads TGTGCCAGTAGTCCCCTTGCAAGCTCCTACAATGAGCAGTTCTTC. This codes for CASSPLASSYNEQFF.

Turning to this clone: The CDR3 carries no conserved terminal phenylalanine or tryptophan, so it likely arises from a read error. The CDR3 nucleotides read TGTGCCACCAGCAGAGCGAATTCACCCCTCCACCTT. Amino acids: CATSRANSPLHL. The chain employs TRBV15 and TRBJ1-6; D remains ambiguous. The V end was cut by 1 base, the J end by 7 bases, with 2 bases between. Per germline, CDR1 LNHNV and CDR2 YYDKDF (reference sequence). The CDR3 sequence is 12 residues long.

V usage is TRBV5-1 and J usage is TRBJ2-3, with D possibly matching TRBD1 (6 bases). Germline V gene sequence: CDR1 SGHRS, CDR2 YFSETQ. CDR3 size: 15 residues. V was clipped by 4 bases and J by 4 bases, with 16 bases between them. CDR3 bases: TGCGCCAGCAGCCCCCGGCAGGGGAGTGCAGATACGCAGTATTTT. It translates to CASSPRQGSADTQYF.

The V call is TRBV7-6, the J call TRBJ2-1; 7 bases are shared with TRBD1. The trim removed 4 bases at V and 6 bases at J, leaving 9 bases unmatched. CDR3 size: 15 residues. Germline V lookup: CDR1 SGHVS, CDR2 FNYEAQ. The CDR3 sequence is CASSSRDREANEQFF. The CDR3 nucleotides read TGTGCCAGCAGCTCCCGAGACAGGGAAGCCAATGAGCAGTTCTTC.

V gene TRBV5-8 combines with J gene TRBJ1-5; D gene uncertain. V was pared by 0 bases and J by 10 bases, with 11 bases between. The germline gives CDR1 SGHTS, CDR2 YDEGEE. The CDR3 covers 13 residues. Here the CDR3 reads CASSLGLSGPQHF. The CDR3 coding sequence is TGTGCCAGCAGCTTGGGCTTATCGGGACCCCAGCATTTT.

J is TRBJ1-2 and V is TRBV5-1, with D unresolved. Germline V gives CDR1 SGHRS, CDR2 YFSETQ. The CDR3 sequence is 15 residues long. V lost 0 bases, J lost 4 bases, and 13 bases lay in between. CDR3 residues: CASSLDSYNLYGYTF. CDR3 nucleotides: TGCGCCAGCAGCTTGGACAGCTATAACCTCTATGGCTACACCTTC.

This chain connects TRBV28 to TRBJ2-7, with 7 bases that match TRBD1. CDR1 is MDHEN and CDR2 is SYDVKM in the germline V gene. This CDR3 is built from 18 residues. The V segment lost 3 bases and the J segment 3 bases; nucleotides outside the gene matches: 17. The CDR3 DNA is TGTGCCAGCAGTTTCGAAGTATTGGGACAGAATATTTACTACGAGCAGTACTTC. This codes for CASSFEVLGQNIYYEQYF.

The chain has TRBV18 and TRBJ1-1; no clear D gene. Germline V gene lookup returns CDR1 KGHSH and CDR2 LQKENI. Trimming cost V 2 bases and J 1 base, with 11 bases left between them. The CDR3 consists of 15 residues. CDR3 nucleotides: TGTGCCAGCTCACCAAAGTCCGGACCGAACACTGAAGCTTTCTTT. Its protein product is CASSPKSGPNTEAFF.

The V gene is TRBV5-6, the J gene TRBJ1-1; maybe TRBD1 (5 bases). CDR3 length: 16 residues. V dropped 3 bases and J dropped 1 base, with 16 bases sitting between them. CDR1 is SGHDT and CDR2 is YYEEEE in the germline V gene. In DNA form, the CDR3 reads TGTGCCAGCAGCTGGAGGGGCAAGGTAGGGAACACTGAAGCTTTCTTT. This codes for CASSWRGKVGNTEAFF.

This clone was detected once. The chain is built from TRBV6-5 and TRBJ1-5; possibly TRBD1 for D (5 bases). Trimming stripped 6 bases from V and 4 bases from J, with 16 bases between. Germline assignment: CDR1 MNHEY and CDR2 SVGAGI. This CDR3 contains 15 residues. CDR3 amino acids: CASRSQGGGNQPQHF. The CDR3, as DNA: TGTGCCAGCAGGAGCCAGGGCGGGGGGAATCAGCCCCAGCATTTT.

This chain joins TRBV18 and TRBJ2-6, with D perhaps matching TRBD1 (5 bases). The CDR3 spans 16 residues. V lost 2 bases to trimming and J lost 2 bases, with 10 bases between them. The germline CDR1 and CDR2 sequences are KGHSH and LQKENI. CDR3: CASSPVAGTGANVLTF. Written as DNA, the CDR3 is TGTGCCAGCTCACCAGTAGCAGGGACTGGGGCCAACGTCCTGACTTTC.

The chain joins TRBV11-3 to TRBJ2-2, with 8 bases fitting TRBD1. The CDR3 has 17 residues. V dropped 1 base and J dropped 2; count of bases not matched to a gene: 6. In germline, CDR1 is SGHNT, CDR2 YENEEA. This CDR3 reads CASSLGDRGDNTGELFF. The CDR3 DNA is TGTGCCAGCAGCTTAGGTGACAGGGGCGATAACACCGGGGAGCTGTTTTTT.